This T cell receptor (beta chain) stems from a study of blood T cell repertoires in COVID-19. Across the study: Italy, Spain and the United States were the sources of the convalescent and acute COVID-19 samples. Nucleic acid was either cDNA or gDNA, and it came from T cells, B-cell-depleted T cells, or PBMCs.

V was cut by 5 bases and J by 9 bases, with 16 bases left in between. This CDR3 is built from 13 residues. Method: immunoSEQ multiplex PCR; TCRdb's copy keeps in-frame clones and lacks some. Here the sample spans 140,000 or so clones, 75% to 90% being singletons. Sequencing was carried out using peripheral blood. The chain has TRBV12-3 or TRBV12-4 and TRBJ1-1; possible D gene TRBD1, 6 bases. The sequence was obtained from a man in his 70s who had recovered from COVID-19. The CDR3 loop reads CASSRSQGTQAFF. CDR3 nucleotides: TGTGCCAGCAGTCGAAGTCAGGGGACCCAAGCTTTCTTT.